The subject of this entry is one T cell receptor (beta chain). Antigen unknown. The CDR3 covers 14 residues. V lost 6 bases, J lost 1 base, and 10 bases lay in between. Germline V CDR1 and CDR2: MDHEN, SYDVKM. The data belong to a study of T cells in localized non-small cell lung cancer. Study-wide results and caveats: There were a median 57 of the top 100 tumor clones appearing in adjacent lung.

Data came from immunoSEQ multiplex PCR; TCRdb stores just in-frame clones and leaves some out. Of nearly 25,000 clones listed, 75% to 90% are singletons. Sample: peripheral blood, taken before any cancer treatment. This TCR was sampled from an older male donor with stage II squamous cell lung carcinoma. The chain combines TRBV28 with TRBJ2-1; D ambiguous. The CDR3 loop reads CASRLGASYNEQFF. The CDR3 coding sequence is TGTGCCAGCAGGCTAGGCGCTTCCTACAATGAGCAGTTCTTC.